These 20 T cell receptor beta chains originate from one sample sequenced in a study of cytomegalovirus exposure and HLA in healthy donors. The PCR ran on 60 Vbeta and 13 Jbeta primers. Profiled with immunoSEQ multiplex PCR; TCRdb holds only in-frame clones, not every one. This table has 180,000 or so clones, around 78% appearing once. Source material: PBMCs. All receptors derive from a female donor in good health and CMV-seronegative.

The genes are TRBV5-4 and TRBJ2-7; the D gene is possibly TRBD1 (6 bases). The CDR3 has 15 residues. Germline V CDR1 and CDR2: SGHNT, YYREEE (reference sequence). V dropped 0 bases and J dropped 2 bases, with 12 bases sitting between them. The CDR3 nucleotides are TGTGCCAGCAGCTTGGTTGGGGCAGGGGCCTACGAGCAGTACTTC. Encoded protein: CASSLVGAGAYEQYF.

This clone was recorded once. The V gene is TRBV28, the J gene TRBJ2-5; 8 positions match TRBD2. The DNA end favors TRBJ2-7, so the J call may be wrong. The CDR3 is made up of 15 amino acids. Germline values: CDR1 MDHEN, CDR2 SYDVKM. This CDR3 reads CASNSGAGGVYEQYF. The CDR3 region has the DNA TGTGCCAGCAACTCTGGGGCGGGAGGTGTCTACGAGCAGTACTTC.

The chain uses TRBV9 and TRBJ1-1; D may be TRBD1 (5 bases). V was pared by 3 bases and J by 2 bases, with 14 bases between. CDR1 SGDLS and CDR2 YYNGEE come from the germline V gene. This CDR3 contains 15 residues. CDR3 sequence reads: CASSARREGNTEAFF. CDR3 bases: TGTGCCAGCAGCGCCCGCAGGGAGGGCAACACTGAAGCTTTCTTT.

This chain uses TRBV28 with TRBJ2-7; the match to TRBD1 covers 10 bases. V lost 4 bases and J lost 5; bases outside the gene matches: 8. Germline assignment: CDR1 MDHEN and CDR2 SYDVKM. The length of the CDR3 is 15 residues. CDR3 sequence (DNA): TGTGCCAGCAGTTCTTGGGGACAGGGGAAGGACGAGCAGTACTTC. Amino acids: CASSSWGQGKDEQYF.

This clone was seen more than once but under ten times. This rearrangement joins TRBV2 to TRBJ1-1; 7 bases match TRBD1. Germline V gene data show CDR1 as SNHLY and CDR2 as FYNNEI. J gave up 5 bases and V 7 bases, and 7 bases lay outside the gene matches. The CDR3 contains 13 residues. The chain's CDR3 is CASTKTGSTEAFF. Written as DNA, the CDR3 is TGTGCCAGCACTAAGACAGGGTCAACTGAAGCTTTCTTT.

A single count supports this clone. The chain combines TRBV6-1 with TRBJ2-7; 10 nucleotides agree with TRBD1. This CDR3 has 15 amino acids. V lost 5 bases, J lost 1 base, and 5 bases stayed unmatched. Per germline, CDR1 MNHNS and CDR2 SASEGT. CDR3 sequence (DNA): TGTGCCAGCAGTAAATGGGGACAGGGGTCCTACGAGCAGTACTTC. It is translated as CASSKWGQGSYEQYF.

The rearrangement uses TRBV11-1 and TRBJ1-1; 7 bases agree with TRBD1. J was trimmed by 1 base and V by 5 bases; bases with no gene match: 10. The length of the CDR3 is 16 residues. The V gene's germline CDR1 is SGHAT and CDR2 FQDESV (reference sequence). CDR3 sequence (DNA): TGTGCCAGCAGCCCCCTTGATTGGACAGGGAACACTGAAGCTTTCTTT. Encoded protein: CASSPLDWTGNTEAFF.

V and J are TRBV9 and TRBJ1-2; TRBD1 might be the D (5 bases). The CDR3 covers 15 residues. Germline CDR1 and CDR2: SGDLS and YYNGEE. The germline V and J ends were trimmed by 4 bases and 3 bases, with 16 bases remaining between them. In DNA, the CDR3 is TGTGCCAGCAGCTCCAAGGCGGGGGGGGACTATGGCTACACCTTC. This translates into CASSSKAGGDYGYTF. The variable domain in full, with the rest retrieved from reference TRBV9 and TRBJ1-2, is DSGVTQTPKHLITATGQRVTLRCSPRSGDLSVYWYQQSLDQGLQFLIQYYNGEERAKGNILERFSAQQFPDLHSELNLSSLELGDSALYFCASSSKAGGDYGYTFGSGTRLTVV.

The rearrangement uses TRBV9 and TRBJ1-1; D not resolved. Germline V gene lookup returns CDR1 SGDLS and CDR2 YYNGEE. Trimming took off 2 bases at V and 0 bases at J, with 5 bases between the two ends. The CDR3 has 13 residues. CDR3 residues: CASSVEVNTEAFF. DNA for the CDR3: TGTGCCAGCAGCGTTGAGGTGAACACTGAAGCTTTCTTT.

In the case of this clone: A read error may account for a junction end that differs from germline. The chain links TRBV28 to TRBJ1-2, with D perhaps matching TRBD1 (5 bases). This CDR3 has 15 amino acids. The V gene's germline CDR1 is MDHEN and CDR2 SYDVKM. The CDR3 loop is CASSAPLGEGYVYTF. The CDR3 nucleotides are TGTGCCAGCAGTGCGCCACTGGGGGAGGGCTATGTCTACACCTTC.

The table lists this clone with a few counts. The V gene is TRBV7-9, the J gene TRBJ1-3; D remains ambiguous. Germline V lookup: CDR1 SEHNR, CDR2 FQNEAQ (reference sequence). This CDR3 is 13 amino acids long. Trimming removed 8 bases from V and 0 bases from J, with 8 bases in between. The chain's CDR3 is CASQQFSGNTIYF. CDR3 in DNA: TGTGCCAGCCAACAGTTCTCTGGAAACACCATATATTTT.

The chain combines TRBV5-4 with TRBJ2-3, with 9 bases identical to TRBD2. The germline V gene encodes CDR1 SGHNT and CDR2 YYREEE (reference sequence). V trimming: 4 bases; J trimming: 0 bases; junction bases outside the gene matches: 12. The CDR3 has 18 amino acids. The CDR3 DNA sequence: TGTGCCAGCAGCCAGAAGAGAGCGGGAGGAACTAGCACAGATACGCAGTATTTT. Translated, it gives CASSQKRAGGTSTDTQYF.

The chain has TRBV5-4 and TRBJ2-1; no clear D gene. Germline CDR1 and CDR2: SGHNT and YYREEE (reference sequence). The CDR3 runs 12 residues. V was shortened by 1 base and J by 9 bases, with 8 bases between the two germline ends. The CDR3: CASSLLRAEQFF. CDR3 DNA sequence: TGTGCCAGCAGCTTGTTGAGAGCTGAGCAGTTCTTC.

The chain employs TRBV7-9 and TRBJ1-2; D remains ambiguous. Germline V gene lookup returns CDR1 SEHNR and CDR2 FQNEAQ (reference sequence). The CDR3 loop spans 15 amino acids. Trimming stripped 1 base from V and 6 bases from J, with 15 bases between. The CDR3 spells CASSLGQNLAHGYTF. For the CDR3, the DNA is TGTGCCAGCAGCTTAGGGCAGAACCTAGCTCATGGCTACACCTTC.

J is TRBJ2-3 and V is TRBV27, with D tentatively TRBD2 (5 bases). V lost 2 bases and J 5 bases, leaving 11 bases between the germline ends. This CDR3 contains 14 residues. Germline V gives CDR1 MNHEY, CDR2 SMNVEV (reference sequence). Here the CDR3 reads CASSLGLARDTQYF. CDR3 bases: TGTGCCAGCAGTTTAGGGCTAGCAAGAGATACGCAGTATTTT.

This chain uses TRBV28 with TRBJ2-7; TRBD1 matches 8 bases. The CDR3 sequence is 17 residues long. Germline lookup yields CDR1 MDHEN and CDR2 SYDVKM. J lost 3 bases, V lost 3 bases, and 13 bases had no gene match. In DNA form, the CDR3 reads TGTGCCAGCAGTTTTAGCCCGGACAGGGTTGAGAACTACGAGCAGTACTTC. Encoded protein: CASSFSPDRVENYEQYF.

The V call is TRBV18, the J call TRBJ2-5; maybe TRBD2 (6 bases). Looked up from germline, CDR1 is KGHSH and CDR2 is LQKENI. The length of the CDR3 is 15 residues. The V end was cut by 3 bases, the J end by 5 bases, with 16 bases between. Here the CDR3 reads CASSPFSGDVETQYF. The CDR3 nucleotides are TGTGCCAGCTCACCGTTCTCGGGGGACGTGGAGACCCAGTACTTC. Full variable domain (outside the CDR3, taken from reference TRBV18 and TRBJ2-5): NAGVMQNPRHLVRRRGQEARLRCSPMKGHSHVYWYRQLPEEGLKFMVYLQKENIIDESGMPKERFSAEFPKEGPSILRIQQVVRGDSAAYFCASSPFSGDVETQYFGPGTRLLVL.

V is TRBV7-2 and J is TRBJ1-2; the match to TRBD1 covers 7 bases. The CDR3 loop spans 15 amino acids. Per the germline V gene, CDR1 is SGHTA and CDR2 is FQGNSA. J gave up 6 bases and V 4 bases, and 11 bases lay outside the gene matches. The CDR3 DNA reads TGTGCCAGCAGCTCTCCAACCCGGGACAGACATGGCTACACCTTC. It specifies CASSSPTRDRHGYTF.

This clone was recorded only once. V is TRBV4-2 and J is TRBJ2-1, with 9 bases fitting TRBD2. The CDR3 is 19 residues long. J gave up 5 bases and V 0 bases, and 14 bases lay outside the gene matches. Germline lookup yields CDR1 LGHNA and CDR2 YNFKEQ. The CDR3 bases are TGTGCCAGCAGCCAAGATATTGAGCGGGAGGAGGTTCGGGACAATGAGCAGTTCTTC. Translation gives CASSQDIEREEVRDNEQFF.

This clone was seen just once. The gene calls are TRBV19 and TRBJ2-1; 15 bases align to TRBD2. The CDR3 runs to 15 residues. Germline assignment: CDR1 LNHDA and CDR2 SQIVND (reference sequence). The J segment lost 11 bases and the V segment lost 5 bases, leaving 7 bases of the junction unmatched. The CDR3 DNA reads as TGTGCCAGTAGTTTGGGACTAGCGGGAGGCCGCAAGCAGTTCTTC. It encodes CASSLGLAGGRKQFF.